This T cell receptor (beta chain) was sequenced during a study of T cells after yellow fever vaccination. Germline CDR1 and CDR2: SGHTA and FQGTGA. Deletions cut 0 bases from V and 8 bases from J, with 11 bases between. The CDR3 has 14 amino acids. TCRdb passed the 5' RACE reads through MiXCR, listing each CDR3 protein once. Here the sample spans fewer than 450,000 distinct CDR3 sequences, 7% to 9% being singletons. This clonotype has a count of ten or more. This chain links TRBV7-3 with TRBJ2-1; the D gene is possibly TRBD2 (5 bases). The TCR originated in a man younger than 35 who received the YFV17D yellow fever vaccine. The sample consisted of PBMCs, taken 35 to 50 days after the first yellow fever vaccination. The CDR3 DNA follows: TGTGCCAGCAGCTTAACCCGTTGGGGAGATGAGCAGTTCTTC. As protein: CASSLTRWGDEQFF.